Following are 12 T cell receptor beta chains from one sample sequenced in a study of neurological immune-mediated disorders. From the 5' RACE reads, TCRdb called clonotypes with MiXCR, one entry per CDR3 protein. Among under 80,000 distinct CDR3 sequences, about 4% were seen once, and the ten largest hold 1.3%. Sequences were obtained from PBMCs. These receptors were obtained from a man aged 30 to 39 with multiple sclerosis.

This clonotype has at least ten counts. The chain carries TRBV7-2 and TRBJ1-2; the match to TRBD1 covers 11 bases. The CDR3 sequence is 16 residues long. Germline CDR1 and CDR2: SGHTA and FQGNSA. The V gene end was trimmed by 3 bases and the J gene end by 4 bases; junction bases not matched to a gene: 7. CDR3 protein: CASSLSGTGGLYGYTF. CDR3 in DNA: TGTGCCAGCAGCTTGTCCGGGACAGGGGGACTCTATGGCTACACCTTC.

Details on this clonotype: A much larger clone lies a single base off, so this may be a read error. V and J are TRBV5-6 and TRBJ2-7; D possibly corresponds to TRBD1 (6 bases). V was trimmed by 4 bases and J by 7 bases, leaving 24 bases between them. The CDR3 extends over 16 amino acids. Germline V gene lookup returns CDR1 SGHDT and CDR2 YYEEEE. The DNA for the CDR3 is TGTGCCAGCAGCCTGACCGGGACACCGAATCGGAAAGAGCAGTACTTC. Protein sequence: CASSLTGTPNRKEQYF.

This clonotype was observed many times. J is TRBJ2-2 and V is TRBV10-3; 8 nucleotides agree with TRBD2. The CDR3 spans 16 residues. With V trimmed by 5 bases and J by 7 bases, 12 bases remained unmatched. The germline gives CDR1 ENHRY, CDR2 SYGVKD. The DNA of the CDR3 is TGTGCCATCAGTTTGGTCGATACTAGCGGTGGCGGGGAGCTGTTTTTT. Encoded protein: CAISLVDTSGGGELFF.

This clonotype was detected ten times or more. The chain carries TRBV5-1 and TRBJ1-1, with D possibly matching TRBD1 (6 bases). The germline V gene has CDR1 SGHRS and CDR2 YFSETQ. With 1 base removed from V and 0 bases from J, the gap between germline ends came to 10 bases. This CDR3 contains 15 residues. CDR3 DNA sequence: TGCGCCAGCAGCTTGAATACAGGGTTGAACACTGAAGCTTTCTTT. It encodes CASSLNTGLNTEAFF.

This clonotype was observed at least ten times. The chain recombines TRBV5-1 with TRBJ2-3, with TRBD2 matching over 11 bases. Germline CDR1 SGHRS, CDR2 YFSETQ. CDR3 length: 16 amino acids. J gave up 3 bases and V 0 bases, and 3 bases lay outside the gene matches. The CDR3 protein is CASSLGRLAGTDTQYF. The CDR3, as DNA: TGCGCCAGCAGCTTGGGAAGACTAGCGGGAACAGATACGCAGTATTTT. Filled out from reference TRBV5-1 and TRBJ2-3, the complete variable domain reads KAGVTQTPRYLIKTRGQQVTLSCSPISGHRSVSWYQQTPGQGLQFLFEYFSETQRNKGNFPGRFSGRQFSNSRSEMNVSTLELGDSALYLCASSLGRLAGTDTQYFGPGTRLTVL.

This clonotype was recorded many times. The CDR3 sequence is CSAREGLAGGPKYEQYF. CDR3 nucleotides: TGCAGTGCTAGAGAGGGACTAGCGGGGGGGCCGAAGTACGAGCAGTACTTC. The genes are TRBV20-1 and TRBJ2-7, with 16 bases that match TRBD2. The junction had 6 bases not matched to a gene; V was cut back by 0 bases and J by 4 bases. The V gene's germline CDR1 is DFQATT and CDR2 SNEGSKA (reference sequence). The CDR3 extends over 17 amino acids.

In this sample, this clonotype turned up many times. The V and J genes are TRBV9 and TRBJ2-5, with 8 bases matching TRBD2. From germline, CDR1 is SGDLS and CDR2 YYNGEE. V trimming: 1 base; J trimming: 4 bases; junction bases outside the gene matches: 9. The CDR3 covers 16 residues. CDR3 sequence: CASSVFAGGLGETQYF. CDR3 coding DNA: TGTGCCAGCAGCGTATTCGCGGGGGGCTTGGGAGAGACCCAGTACTTC.

A few counts support this clonotype. The chain carries TRBV9 and TRBJ1-1; D possibly corresponds to TRBD1 (6 bases). The CDR3 has 15 amino acids. V lost 1 base, J lost 8 bases, and 18 bases lay in between. Germline CDR1 SGDLS, CDR2 YYNGEE. The DNA for the CDR3 is TGTGCCAGCAGCGTAACCTCCAGGGAGAGGGGGGAAGCTTTCTTT. This gives the protein CASSVTSRERGEAFF.

This clonotype was recorded many times. CDR3 protein: CSARGLGTQYF. CDR3 bases: TGCAGTGCTAGAGGACTTGGCACGCAGTATTTT. The chain joins TRBV20-1 to TRBJ2-3; D unclear. The CDR3 totals 11 residues. The germline V gene has CDR1 DFQATT and CDR2 SNEGSKA (reference sequence). The germline V and J ends were trimmed by 1 base and 9 bases, with 8 bases remaining between them.

This clonotype was picked up many times. The rearrangement uses TRBV10-3 and TRBJ2-2; 10 nucleotides line up with TRBD1. Germline CDR1 ENHRY, CDR2 SYGVKD. With V trimmed by 2 bases and J by 9 bases, 9 bases remained unmatched. CDR3 size: 16 residues. The CDR3 nucleotides read TGTGCCATCAGTGAGGTGGGACAGGGGCTCATCCGGGAGCTGTTTTTT. Its translation is CAISEVGQGLIRELFF.

This clonotype was seen ten or more times. This chain joins TRBV7-9 and TRBJ2-3; D perhaps matches TRBD1 (5 bases). The CDR3 contains 14 residues. Per the germline V gene, CDR1 is SEHNR and CDR2 is FQNEAQ (reference sequence). V was clipped by 4 bases and J by 0 bases, with 8 bases between them. The CDR3 loop reads CASSSSGSTDTQYF. CDR3 sequence (DNA): TGTGCCAGCAGCTCCTCAGGGAGCACAGATACGCAGTATTTT.

This clonotype was detected ten times or more. The chain recombines TRBV5-1 with TRBJ1-1; 10 nucleotides match TRBD1. The CDR3 sequence is 14 residues long. Germline V CDR1 and CDR2: SGHRS, YFSETQ. J was trimmed by 5 bases and V by 4 bases; bases with no gene match: 5. Here the CDR3 reads CASSPTGGLTEAFF. The CDR3 DNA reads TGCGCCAGCAGCCCGACAGGGGGCTTGACTGAAGCTTTCTTT.